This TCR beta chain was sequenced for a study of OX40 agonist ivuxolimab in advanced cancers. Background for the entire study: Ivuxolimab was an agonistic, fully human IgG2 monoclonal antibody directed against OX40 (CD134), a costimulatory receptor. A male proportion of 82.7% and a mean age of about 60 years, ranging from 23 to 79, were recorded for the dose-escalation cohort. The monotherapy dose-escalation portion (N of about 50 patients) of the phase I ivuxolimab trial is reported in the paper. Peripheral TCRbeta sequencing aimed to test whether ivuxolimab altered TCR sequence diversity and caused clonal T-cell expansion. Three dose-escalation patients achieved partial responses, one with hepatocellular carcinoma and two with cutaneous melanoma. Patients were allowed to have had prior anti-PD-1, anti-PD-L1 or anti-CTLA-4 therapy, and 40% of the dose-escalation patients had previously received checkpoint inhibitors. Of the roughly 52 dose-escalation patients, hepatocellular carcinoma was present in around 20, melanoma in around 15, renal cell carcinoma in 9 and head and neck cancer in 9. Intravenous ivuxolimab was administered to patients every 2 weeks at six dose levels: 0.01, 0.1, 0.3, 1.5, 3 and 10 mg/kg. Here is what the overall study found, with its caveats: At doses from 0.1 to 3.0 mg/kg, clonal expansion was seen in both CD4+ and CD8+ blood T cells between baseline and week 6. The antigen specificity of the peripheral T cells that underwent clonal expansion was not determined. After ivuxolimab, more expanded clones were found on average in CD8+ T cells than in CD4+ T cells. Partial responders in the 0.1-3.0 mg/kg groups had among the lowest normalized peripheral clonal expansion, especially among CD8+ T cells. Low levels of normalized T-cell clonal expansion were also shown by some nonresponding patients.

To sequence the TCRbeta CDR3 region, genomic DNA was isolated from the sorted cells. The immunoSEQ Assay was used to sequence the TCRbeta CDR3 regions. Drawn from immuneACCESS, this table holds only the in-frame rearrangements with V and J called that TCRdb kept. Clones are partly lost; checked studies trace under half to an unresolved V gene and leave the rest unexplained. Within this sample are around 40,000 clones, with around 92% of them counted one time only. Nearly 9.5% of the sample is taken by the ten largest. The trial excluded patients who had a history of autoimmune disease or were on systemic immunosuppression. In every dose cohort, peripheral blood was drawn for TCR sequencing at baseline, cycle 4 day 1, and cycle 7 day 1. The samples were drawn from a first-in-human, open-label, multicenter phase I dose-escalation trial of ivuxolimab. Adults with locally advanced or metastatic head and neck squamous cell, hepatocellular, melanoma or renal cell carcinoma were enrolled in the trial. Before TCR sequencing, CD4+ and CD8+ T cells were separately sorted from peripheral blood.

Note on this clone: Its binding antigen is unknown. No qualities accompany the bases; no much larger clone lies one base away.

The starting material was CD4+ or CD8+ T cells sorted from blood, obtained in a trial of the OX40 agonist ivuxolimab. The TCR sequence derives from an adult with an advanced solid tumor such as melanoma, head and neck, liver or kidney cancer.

The CDR3 region: CASSLGALERGTDTQYF. The DNA sequence reads TGTGCCAGCAGCTTGGGAGCCCTGGAGCGGGGCACAGATACGCAGTATTTT. The chain joins TRBV5-6 to TRBJ2-3; the D segment could be TRBD2, given 6 matching bases. From its cysteine to its phenylalanine, the CDR3 spans 17 amino acids. The entry retains the CDR3 DNA only, 51 bases that are in frame from base 1. CDR1 SGHDT and CDR2 YYEEEE were looked up in the germline V gene. V is pared back by 0 bases and J by 1 base, with 15 bases lying between the germline termini.